This T cell receptor beta chain emerged from a study of PD-1 blockade in classical Hodgkin lymphoma. Study-level information: Intravenous delivery of nivolumab at 3 mg/kg to patients occurred every 2 weeks. Study-wide results and caveats: Anyone who began nivolumab under 1 year after ASCT was excluded. TCR diversity at baseline was reported to be reduced in newly diagnosed patients relative to healthy donors.

V was pared by 2 bases and J by 6 bases, with 4 bases of the junction left unmatched. The germline V gene encodes CDR1 MNHEY and CDR2 SMNVEV (reference sequence). This CDR3 is built from 14 residues. Clones were sequenced by immunoSEQ multiplex PCR, and TCRdb holds only the in-frame ones, with some missing. The sample carries 96,000 or so clones, 90% to 95% recorded once. Time point of the sample: cycle 4 day 1 (C4D1), after around six weeks of nivolumab. No patient escaped relapse after autologous stem cell transplantation, and brentuximab vedotin exposure varied. Patients had relapsed/refractory classical Hodgkin lymphoma with complete response, partial response or progressive disease as best response. This clone occurred once. Its antigen is undetermined.

The chain combines TRBV27 with TRBJ2-1; 7 bases map to TRBD1. The source was peripheral blood mononuclear cells (PBMCs), collected before the fourth cycle of nivolumab. The sequence was obtained from a human donor with classical Hodgkin lymphoma. CDR3 protein: CASSLRDRVNEQFF. CDR3 sequence (DNA): TGTGCCAGCAGTTTACGCGACAGGGTCAATGAGCAGTTCTTC.